This TCR beta chain came from a study of graft-versus-host responses after intestinal transplantation. Study overall: Each transplant was multivisceral, liver-intestinal, or isolated intestinal. Once they had received anti-thymocyte globulin induction, all recipients took tacrolimus and steroids for approximately 3 years. General study points: Some GvH clones appeared in ileal mucosa or blood before recipient bone marrow.

This CDR3 comprises 16 residues. Germline V gene lookup returns CDR1 SGHRS and CDR2 YFSETQ. V was shortened by 4 bases and J by 4 bases, with 18 bases between the two germline ends. Lamina propria and intraepithelial lymphocytes were released by processing graft tissue. Produced via immunoSEQ multiplex PCR; TCRdb's table is partial and in-frame only. The sample contains about 7,000 clones, 69% of which appear only once. This clone occurred a few times. The antigen remains unidentified. The sequencing used ileum tissue, collected approximately 35 weeks after intestinal transplantation. This sequence was found in a human patient who received an intestinal transplant, so some T cells may come from the graft donor. V and J are TRBV5-1 and TRBJ2-1; no firm D call. CDR3 coding DNA: TGCGCCAGCAGCCCGAAAGGCAAGGACGGATACAATGAGCAGTTCTTC. The encoded protein is CASSPKGKDGYNEQFF.